This entry concerns a single T cell receptor (beta chain). The record originates from a study of blood T cell repertoires in COVID-19. The CDR3 length is 14 residues. Germline lookup yields CDR1 SNHLY and CDR2 FYNNEI. V shed 8 bases and J 2 bases; nucleotides not matched to a gene: 6. Generated by immunoSEQ multiplex PCR, the TCRdb table keeps only in-frame clones and is missing some. The table records 150,000 to 200,000 clones, 85% to 90% of them present only once. The sequenced material came from peripheral blood. This sequence joins TRBV2 and TRBJ2-7; 10 bases are shared with TRBD1. The receptor's source is an elderly woman in a cohort sampled during active or convalescent COVID-19. The CDR3 bases are TGTGCCAGCGGTATGGGACAGGGGACCTACGAGCAGTACTTC. It codes for CASGMGQGTYEQYF.